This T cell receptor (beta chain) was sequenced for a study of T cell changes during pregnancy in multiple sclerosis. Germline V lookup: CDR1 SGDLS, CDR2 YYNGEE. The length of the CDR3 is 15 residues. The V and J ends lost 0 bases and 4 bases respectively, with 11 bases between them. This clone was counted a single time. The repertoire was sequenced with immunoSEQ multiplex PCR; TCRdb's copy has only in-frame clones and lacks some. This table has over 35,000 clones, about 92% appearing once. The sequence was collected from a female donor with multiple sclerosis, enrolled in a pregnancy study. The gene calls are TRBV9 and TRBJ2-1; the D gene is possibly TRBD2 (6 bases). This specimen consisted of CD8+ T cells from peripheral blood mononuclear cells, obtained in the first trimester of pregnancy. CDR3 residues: CASSVGLGEYNEQFF. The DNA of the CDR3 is TGTGCCAGCAGCGTAGGACTAGGCGAATACAATGAGCAGTTCTTC.